This entry lists 8 T cell receptor beta chains sequenced from one sample in a study of type 1 regulatory T cells. No antigen has been assigned to these receptors. TCRdb ran MiXCR on the reads and lists one entry per CDR3 protein. The sample carries tens of thousands of distinct CDR3 sequences, 9% to 15% recorded once. The sample taken for sequencing was cultured non-Tr1 T cells, either the whole culture or a sorted T cell fraction (not recorded which). The source is a human donor in good health.

V usage is TRBV20-1 and J usage is TRBJ1-5; 8 nucleotides match TRBD1. J was trimmed by 1 base and V by 5 bases; bases with no gene match: 7. The CDR3 length is 15 residues. From germline, CDR1 is DFQATT and CDR2 SNEGSKA (reference sequence). The CDR3 loop reads CSAHTDRGSNQPQHF. CDR3 DNA sequence: TGCAGTGCTCATACTGACAGGGGAAGCAATCAGCCCCAGCATTTT.

This chain uses TRBV11-2 with TRBJ2-1, with unresolved D. The CDR3 covers 14 residues. Germline V gene sequence: CDR1 SGHAT, CDR2 FQNNGV. The V end lost 1 base, the J end lost 3 bases, and 7 bases lay between the germline ends. CDR3 sequence reads: CASSLVGFYNEQFF. CDR3 DNA: TGTGCCAGCAGCTTAGTGGGTTTCTACAATGAGCAGTTCTTC.

The chain joins TRBV5-6 to TRBJ1-2, with 8 positions matching TRBD1. Per the germline V gene, CDR1 is SGHDT and CDR2 is YYEEEE. V dropped 4 bases and J dropped 2; count of bases not matched to a gene: 7. The CDR3 contains 15 residues. CDR3 amino acids: CASSQQGGGNYGYTF. The CDR3 nucleotides are TGTGCCAGCAGCCAACAGGGGGGGGGCAACTATGGCTACACCTTC.

This clonotype was picked up a small number of times. V is TRBV6-2 or TRBV6-3 and J is TRBJ2-1; no clear D. This CDR3 comprises 14 residues. Trimming pared 1 base from V and 5 bases from J, leaving 9 bases between. Per germline, CDR1 MNHEY and CDR2 SVGEGT. The CDR3 loop reads CASSYLRMDNEQFF. The CDR3 region has the DNA TGTGCCAGCAGTTACTTGCGTATGGACAATGAGCAGTTCTTC.

This clonotype was recorded many times. The genes are TRBV29-1 and TRBJ2-1; D not resolved. CDR3 size: 12 residues. Trimming took off 6 bases at V and 0 bases at J, with 6 bases between the two ends. Germline V gives CDR1 SQVTM, CDR2 ANQGSEA. The CDR3 bases are TGCAGCGTCCAGAGCTCCTACAATGAGCAGTTCTTC. Its translation: CSVQSSYNEQFF.

The sample holds many counts of this clonotype. V gene TRBV30 combines with J gene TRBJ1-4; the D is unclear. With 0 bases removed from V and 8 bases from J, the gap between germline ends came to 16 bases. The germline V gene has CDR1 GTSNPN and CDR2 SVGIG (reference sequence). The CDR3 has 15 amino acids. The CDR3 here is CAWSVSHSLGEKLFF. The CDR3 DNA reads TGTGCCTGGAGTGTATCCCACAGCTTGGGCGAAAAACTGTTTTTT.

There are many counts of this clonotype. The CDR3 here is CASGQDRQPNQPQHF. In nucleotides, the CDR3 is TGTGCCAGCGGCCAAGACAGGCAGCCTAATCAGCCCCAGCATTTT. The V and J genes are TRBV2 and TRBJ1-5; a possible D gene is TRBD1 (6 bases). Germline V gene sequence: CDR1 SNHLY, CDR2 FYNNEI. V lost 8 bases and J 4 bases, leaving 18 bases between the germline ends. The CDR3 has 15 amino acids. Complete variable domain (other parts from reference TRBV2 and TRBJ1-5): EPEVTQTPSHQVTQMGQEVILRCVPISNHLYFYWYRQILGQKVEFLVSFYNNEISEKSEIFDDQFSVERPDGSNFTLKIRSTKLEDSAMYFCASGQDRQPNQPQHFGDGTRLSIL.

The CDR3 loop reads CSARLAGRSSTDTQYF. In DNA form, the CDR3 reads TGCAGTGCTAGATTAGCGGGCCGGAGCAGCACAGATACGCAGTATTTT. The chain combines TRBV20-1 with TRBJ2-3, with 7 bases identical to TRBD2. There are 16 residues in the CDR3. J lost 0 bases, V lost 2 bases, and 8 bases had no gene match. The germline CDR1 and CDR2 sequences are DFQATT and SNEGSKA (reference sequence).